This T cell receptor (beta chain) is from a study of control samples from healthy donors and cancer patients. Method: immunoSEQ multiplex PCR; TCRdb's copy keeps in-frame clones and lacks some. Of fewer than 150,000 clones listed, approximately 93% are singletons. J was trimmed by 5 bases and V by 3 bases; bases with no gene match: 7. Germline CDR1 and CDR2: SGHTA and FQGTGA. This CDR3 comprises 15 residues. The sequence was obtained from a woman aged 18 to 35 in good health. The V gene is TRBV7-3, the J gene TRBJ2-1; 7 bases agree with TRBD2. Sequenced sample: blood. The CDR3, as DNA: TGTGCCAGCAGCTTTGCGGGAGTCGGGGACAATGAGCAGTTCTTC. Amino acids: CASSFAGVGDNEQFF.